These 10 T cell receptor beta chains share one sample of origin, sequenced in a study of T-cell memory formation after mild COVID-19. Each CDR3 protein gets one entry after TCRdb re-called the 5' RACE reads with MiXCR. The data contain a few hundred thousand distinct CDR3 sequences, approximately 21% of them seen just once; the ten biggest clones take up around 8.4%. Sequencing was carried out using PBMCs or a T cell subset sorted from them (not recorded which). The receptors shown here come from an adult woman who had mild COVID-19 (a few samples of this study predate the infection). Cell type and time point are not known.

The chain's CDR3 is CASSPDRVPLHF. The CDR3 DNA reads as TGCGCCAGCAGCCCCGACAGGGTTCCCCTCCACTTT. The chain employs TRBV5-1 and TRBJ1-6, with TRBD1 matching 7 bases. CDR3 length equals 12 residues. Trimming took 4 bases from V and 13 from J; bases not matched to a gene: 5. Germline V gene lookup returns CDR1 SGHRS and CDR2 YFSETQ.

CDR3 region: CASSYFGTSSGETQYF. The CDR3 DNA follows: TGTGCCAGCAGTTACTTTGGGACTAGCTCGGGTGAGACCCAGTACTTC. The rearrangement uses TRBV6-5 and TRBJ2-5, with 9 bases identical to TRBD2. Germline CDR1 MNHEY, CDR2 SVGAGI. The trim removed 1 base at V and 5 bases at J, leaving 8 bases unmatched. The CDR3 is 16 residues long.

The chain uses TRBV7-9 and TRBJ2-7, with TRBD2 identical over 7 bases. Germline CDR1 and CDR2: SEHNR and FQNEAQ (reference sequence). The ends lost 0 bases at V and 3 bases at J; junction bases unmatched: 2. This CDR3 has 14 amino acids. The CDR3, as DNA: TGTGCCAGCAGCTTAGCCCTAGCGGACTACGAGCAGTACTTC. Its translation: CASSLALADYEQYF.

This clonotype has only a few counts. The V call is TRBV20-1, the J call TRBJ2-3, with 9 bases that match TRBD2. Germline V CDR1 and CDR2: DFQATT, SNEGSKA (reference sequence). The CDR3 covers 15 residues. With 0 bases clipped from V and 3 bases from J, the junction kept 4 bases outside the gene matches. The CDR3 loop reads CSARDPGLATDTQYF. DNA of the CDR3: TGCAGTGCTAGAGACCCGGGACTAGCAACAGATACGCAGTATTTT.

This sequence joins TRBV29-1 and TRBJ2-3; 7 nucleotides align to TRBD1. This CDR3 is 15 amino acids long. CDR1 is SQVTM, CDR2 ANQGSEA, per germline. V dropped 6 bases and J dropped 2; count of bases not matched to a gene: 11. The CDR3 region is CSVRGQREDTDTQYF. The CDR3, as DNA: TGCAGCGTGAGGGGACAGCGAGAGGACACAGATACGCAGTATTTT.

This clonotype was counted between two and nine times. The V call is TRBV5-1, the J call TRBJ2-7; 11 bases agree with TRBD2. Losses at the gene ends were 0 bases for V and 7 bases for J; bases not matched to a gene: 3. This CDR3 has 14 residues. Germline-derived CDR1 and CDR2 are SGHRS and YFSETQ. The CDR3 spells CASSLAGLAVEQYF. DNA of the CDR3: TGCGCCAGCAGCTTGGCGGGACTAGCGGTTGAGCAGTACTTC.

This clonotype was counted a few times. The chain couples TRBV5-1 to TRBJ2-7; TRBD1 aligns across 7 bases. The CDR3 is made up of 14 amino acids. V gave up 0 bases and J gave up 3 bases; unmatched junction bases: 3. From germline, CDR1 is SGHRS and CDR2 YFSETQ. The CDR3 sequence: CASSLEGADYEQYF. CDR3 nucleotides: TGCGCCAGCAGCTTGGAGGGGGCGGACTACGAGCAGTACTTC.

The V gene is TRBV7-9, the J gene TRBJ2-2; no definite D call. Germline CDR1 reads SEHNR; CDR2 reads FQNEAQ (reference sequence). CDR3 length: 17 amino acids. The V end was cut by 8 bases, the J end by 7 bases, with 26 bases between. In DNA form, the CDR3 reads TGTGCCAGCCGGCCTTCGGTCGCGACCAGGTCGGGCGGGGAGCTGTTTTTT. Its protein is CASRPSVATRSGGELFF.

In this sample, this clonotype turned up a few times. This chain links TRBV11-2 with TRBJ1-2, with D possibly TRBD1 on 6 matching bases. The ends were cut back, 5 bases at V and 8 bases at J, with 18 bases in the middle. CDR1 and CDR2 (germline): SGHAT, FQNNGV. CDR3 length: 14 residues. CDR3: CASSRQVLGMGYTF. As DNA, the CDR3 is TGTGCCAGCAGCAGACAGGTTTTGGGGATGGGCTACACCTTC.

This chain joins TRBV7-2 and TRBJ2-6; 7 positions match TRBD1. Germline values: CDR1 SGHTA, CDR2 FQGNSA. This CDR3 contains 17 residues. Unmatched junction bases numbered 7, after V lost 5 bases and J lost 0 bases. The DNA of the CDR3 is TGTGCCAGCAGCACGGGACAGCCAGTCTCTGGGGCCAACGTCCTGACTTTC. Residues: CASSTGQPVSGANVLTF.